This T cell receptor (beta chain) was found in a study of T cells in Graves' hyperthyroidism and ophthalmopathy. This clonotype has a count of ten or more. RNA transcripts gave rise to amplified TCR beta CDR3 regions. The HTBI primer set drove a first-round RT-PCR of the TCR CDR3. Each CDR3 protein gets one entry after TCRdb re-called the multiplex PCR reads with MiXCR. In the table there are 550,000 to 700,000 distinct CDR3 sequences, roughly 46% of which are singletons. CDR1 is SGHRS and CDR2 is YFSETQ in the germline V gene. The CDR3 is made up of 17 amino acids. V was clipped by 0 bases and J by 2 bases, with 18 bases between them.

The specimen was peripheral blood or thyroid tissue (not recorded which). The receptor was isolated from an adult woman with Graves' disease, either hyperthyroidism or ophthalmopathy (not recorded which). The chain has TRBV5-1 and TRBJ2-7; tentative D call: TRBD2 (6 bases). The CDR3, as DNA: TGCGCCAGCAGCTTGGGGAGGGTGGTTCCTCAAACCTACGAGCAGTACTTC. As protein: CASSLGRVVPQTYEQYF.